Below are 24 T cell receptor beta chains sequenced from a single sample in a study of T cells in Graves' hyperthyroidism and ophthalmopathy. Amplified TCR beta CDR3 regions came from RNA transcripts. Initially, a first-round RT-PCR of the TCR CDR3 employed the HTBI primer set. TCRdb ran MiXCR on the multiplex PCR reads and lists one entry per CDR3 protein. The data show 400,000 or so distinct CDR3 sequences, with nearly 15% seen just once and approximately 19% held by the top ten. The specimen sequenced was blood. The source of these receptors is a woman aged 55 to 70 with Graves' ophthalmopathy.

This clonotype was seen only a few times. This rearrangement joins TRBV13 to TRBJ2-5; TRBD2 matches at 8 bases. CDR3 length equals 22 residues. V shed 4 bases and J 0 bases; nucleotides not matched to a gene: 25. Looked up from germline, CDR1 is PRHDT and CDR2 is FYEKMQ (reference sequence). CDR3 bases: TGTGCCAGCAGCTCTAGCTTCCCAGCAGGGTGGCGGGAGGACACGTACCAAGAGACCCAGTACTTC. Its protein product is CASSSSFPAGWREDTYQETQYF.

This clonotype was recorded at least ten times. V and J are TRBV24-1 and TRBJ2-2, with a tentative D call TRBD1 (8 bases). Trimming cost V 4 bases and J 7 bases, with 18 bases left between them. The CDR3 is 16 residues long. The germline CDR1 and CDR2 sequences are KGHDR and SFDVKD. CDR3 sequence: CATSDAGQGGSGELFF. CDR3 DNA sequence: TGTGCCACCAGTGACGCCGGACAGGGCGGGAGCGGGGAGCTGTTTTTT.

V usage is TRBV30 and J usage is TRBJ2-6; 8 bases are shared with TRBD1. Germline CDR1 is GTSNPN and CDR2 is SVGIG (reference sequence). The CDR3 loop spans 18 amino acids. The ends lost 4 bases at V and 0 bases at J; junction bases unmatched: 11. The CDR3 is CAWIPRDRSASGANVLTF. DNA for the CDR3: TGTGCCTGGATTCCCCGGGACAGGAGCGCCTCTGGGGCCAACGTCCTGACTTTC. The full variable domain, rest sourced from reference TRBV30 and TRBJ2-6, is SQTIHQWPATLVQPVGSPLSLECTVEGTSNPNLYWYRQAAGRGLQLLFYSVGIGQISSEVPQNLSASRPQDRQFILSSKKLLLSDSGFYLCAWIPRDRSASGANVLTFGAGSRLTVL.

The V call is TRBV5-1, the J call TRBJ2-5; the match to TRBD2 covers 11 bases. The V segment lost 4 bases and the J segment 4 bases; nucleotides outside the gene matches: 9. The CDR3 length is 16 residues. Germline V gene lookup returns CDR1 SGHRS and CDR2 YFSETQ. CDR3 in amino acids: CASSQLAGGGVETQYF. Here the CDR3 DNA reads TGCGCCAGCAGCCAGCTAGCGGGAGGAGGTGTAGAGACCCAGTACTTC. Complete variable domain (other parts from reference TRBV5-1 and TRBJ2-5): KAGVTQTPRYLIKTRGQQVTLSCSPISGHRSVSWYQQTPGQGLQFLFEYFSETQRNKGNFPGRFSGRQFSNSRSEMNVSTLELGDSALYLCASSQLAGGGVETQYFGPGTRLLVL.

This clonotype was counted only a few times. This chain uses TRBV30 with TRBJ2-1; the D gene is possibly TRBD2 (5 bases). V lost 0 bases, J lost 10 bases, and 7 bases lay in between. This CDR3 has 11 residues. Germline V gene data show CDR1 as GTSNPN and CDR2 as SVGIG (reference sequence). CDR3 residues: CAWSVLGEQFF. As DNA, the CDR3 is TGTGCCTGGAGTGTACTAGGGGAGCAGTTCTTC. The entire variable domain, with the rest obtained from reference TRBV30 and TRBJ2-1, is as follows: SQTIHQWPATLVQPVGSPLSLECTVEGTSNPNLYWYRQAAGRGLQLLFYSVGIGQISSEVPQNLSASRPQDRQFILSSKKLLLSDSGFYLCAWSVLGEQFFGPGTRLTVL.

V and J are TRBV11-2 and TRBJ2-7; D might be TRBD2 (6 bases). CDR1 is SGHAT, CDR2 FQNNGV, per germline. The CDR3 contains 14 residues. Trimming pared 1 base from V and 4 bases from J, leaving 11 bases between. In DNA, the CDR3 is TGTGCCAGCAGCTTAGCGGAGGGAGTATACGAGCAGTACTTC. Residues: CASSLAEGVYEQYF.

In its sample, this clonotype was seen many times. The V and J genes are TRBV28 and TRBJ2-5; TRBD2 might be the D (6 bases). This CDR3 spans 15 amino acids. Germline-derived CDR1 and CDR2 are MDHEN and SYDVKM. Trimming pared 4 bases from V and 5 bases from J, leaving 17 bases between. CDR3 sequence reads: CASSYTGERAETQYF. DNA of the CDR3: TGTGCCAGCAGTTATACGGGAGAAAGGGCGGAGACCCAGTACTTC.

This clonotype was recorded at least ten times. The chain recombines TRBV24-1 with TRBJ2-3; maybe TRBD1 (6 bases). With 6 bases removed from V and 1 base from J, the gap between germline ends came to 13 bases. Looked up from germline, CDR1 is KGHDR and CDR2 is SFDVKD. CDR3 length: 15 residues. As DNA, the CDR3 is TGTGCCACCAGTCCACGGACAGAGCGCACAGATACGCAGTATTTT. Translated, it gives CATSPRTERTDTQYF.

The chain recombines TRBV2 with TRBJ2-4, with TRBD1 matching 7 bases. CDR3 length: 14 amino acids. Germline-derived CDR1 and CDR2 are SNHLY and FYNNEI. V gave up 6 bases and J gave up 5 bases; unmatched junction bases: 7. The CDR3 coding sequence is TGTGCCAGCAGCGACCGACAGGGCCAAAACATTCAGTACTTC. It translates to CASSDRQGQNIQYF.

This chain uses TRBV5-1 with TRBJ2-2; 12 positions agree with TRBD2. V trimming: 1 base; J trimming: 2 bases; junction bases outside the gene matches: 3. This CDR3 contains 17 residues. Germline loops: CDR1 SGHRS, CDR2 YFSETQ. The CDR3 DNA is TGCGCCAGCAGCTTGAGACTAGCGGGGGCCAACACCGGGGAGCTGTTTTTT. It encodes CASSLRLAGANTGELFF.

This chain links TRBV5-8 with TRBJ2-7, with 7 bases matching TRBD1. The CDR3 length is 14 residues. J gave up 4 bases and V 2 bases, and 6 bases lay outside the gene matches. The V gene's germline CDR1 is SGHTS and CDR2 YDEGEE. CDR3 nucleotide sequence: TGTGCCAGCAGCTTCGGGACAGACAATTACGAGCAGTACTTC. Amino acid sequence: CASSFGTDNYEQYF.

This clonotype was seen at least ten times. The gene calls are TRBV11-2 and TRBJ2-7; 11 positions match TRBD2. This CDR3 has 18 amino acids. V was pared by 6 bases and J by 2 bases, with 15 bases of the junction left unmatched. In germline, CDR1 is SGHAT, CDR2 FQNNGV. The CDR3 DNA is TGTGCCAGCAGTTATACCGGGGGACTAGCGGTAGGGGCCTACGAGCAGTACTTC. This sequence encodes CASSYTGGLAVGAYEQYF.

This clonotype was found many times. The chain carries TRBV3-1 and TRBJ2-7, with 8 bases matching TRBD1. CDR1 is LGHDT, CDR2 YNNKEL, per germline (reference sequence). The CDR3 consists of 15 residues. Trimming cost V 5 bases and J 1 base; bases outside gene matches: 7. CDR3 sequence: CASSSHRDRSYEQYF. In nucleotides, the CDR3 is TGTGCCAGCAGCTCACACCGGGACAGGTCCTACGAGCAGTACTTC.

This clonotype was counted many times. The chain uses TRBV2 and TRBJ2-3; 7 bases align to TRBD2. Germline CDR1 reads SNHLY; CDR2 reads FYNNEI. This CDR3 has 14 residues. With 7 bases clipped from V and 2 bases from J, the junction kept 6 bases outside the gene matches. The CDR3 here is CASKAGRHTDTQYF. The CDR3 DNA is TGTGCCAGCAAAGCGGGACGACACACAGATACGCAGTATTTT.

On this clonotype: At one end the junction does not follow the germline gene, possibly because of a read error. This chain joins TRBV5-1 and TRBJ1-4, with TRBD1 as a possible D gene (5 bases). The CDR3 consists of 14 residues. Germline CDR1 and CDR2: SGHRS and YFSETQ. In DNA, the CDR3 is TGCGCCAGCAGCCTGACCCTGGGGCATGAAGAACTGTTTTTT. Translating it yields CASSLTLGHEELFF.

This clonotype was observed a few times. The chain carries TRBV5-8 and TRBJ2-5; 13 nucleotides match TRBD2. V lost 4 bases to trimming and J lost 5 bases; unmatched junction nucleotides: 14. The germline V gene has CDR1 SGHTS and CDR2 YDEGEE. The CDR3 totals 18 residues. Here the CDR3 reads CASSTYKPQTSGGETQYF. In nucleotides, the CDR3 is TGTGCCAGCAGCACCTATAAGCCCCAGACTAGCGGGGGGGAGACCCAGTACTTC.

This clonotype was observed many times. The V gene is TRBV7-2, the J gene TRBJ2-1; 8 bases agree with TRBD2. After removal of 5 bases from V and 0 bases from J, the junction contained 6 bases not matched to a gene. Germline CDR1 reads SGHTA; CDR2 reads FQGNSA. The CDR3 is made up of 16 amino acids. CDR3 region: CASSPNAGGSYNEQFF. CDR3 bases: TGTGCCAGCAGCCCCAATGCGGGAGGCTCCTACAATGAGCAGTTCTTC.

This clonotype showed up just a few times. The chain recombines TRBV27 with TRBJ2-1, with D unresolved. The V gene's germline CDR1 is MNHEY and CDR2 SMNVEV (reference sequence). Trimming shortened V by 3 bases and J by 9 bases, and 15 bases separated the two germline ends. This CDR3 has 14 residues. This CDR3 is CASSLLTNLGEQFF. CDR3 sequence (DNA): TGTGCCAGCAGTTTGTTGACGAACCTAGGTGAGCAGTTCTTC.

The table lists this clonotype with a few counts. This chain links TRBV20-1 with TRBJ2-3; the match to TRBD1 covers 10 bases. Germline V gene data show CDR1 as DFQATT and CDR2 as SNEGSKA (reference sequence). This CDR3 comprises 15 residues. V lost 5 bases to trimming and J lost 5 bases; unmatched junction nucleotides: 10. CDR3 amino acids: CSAPLRDRGGDTQYF. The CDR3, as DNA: TGCAGTGCTCCACTCCGGGACAGGGGTGGAGATACGCAGTATTTT.

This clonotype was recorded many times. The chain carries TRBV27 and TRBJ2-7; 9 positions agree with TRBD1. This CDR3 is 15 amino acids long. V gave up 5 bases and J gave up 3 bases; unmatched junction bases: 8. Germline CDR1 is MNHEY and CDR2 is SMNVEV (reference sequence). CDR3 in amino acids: CASSPGQGPVYEQYF. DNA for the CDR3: TGTGCCAGCAGTCCCGGACAGGGGCCGGTCTACGAGCAGTACTTC.

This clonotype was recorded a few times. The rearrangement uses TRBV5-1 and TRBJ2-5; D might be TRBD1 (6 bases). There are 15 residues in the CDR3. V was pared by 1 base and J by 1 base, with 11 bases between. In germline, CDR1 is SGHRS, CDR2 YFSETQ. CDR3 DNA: TGCGCCAGCAGCTTGATGGACAGCACCCAAGAGACCCAGTACTTC. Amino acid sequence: CASSLMDSTQETQYF.

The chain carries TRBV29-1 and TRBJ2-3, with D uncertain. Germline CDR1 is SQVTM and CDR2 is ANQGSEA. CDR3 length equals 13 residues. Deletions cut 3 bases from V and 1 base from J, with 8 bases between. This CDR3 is CSVDGTGTDTQYF. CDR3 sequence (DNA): TGCAGCGTTGATGGAACAGGCACAGATACGCAGTATTTT.

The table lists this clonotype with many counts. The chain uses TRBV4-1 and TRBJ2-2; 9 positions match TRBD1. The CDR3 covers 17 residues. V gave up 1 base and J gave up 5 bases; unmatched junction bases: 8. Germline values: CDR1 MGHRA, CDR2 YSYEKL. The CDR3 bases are TGCGCCAGCAGCCAAGGAGGACAGGGGACGGGTACCGGGGAGCTGTTTTTT. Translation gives CASSQGGQGTGTGELFF.

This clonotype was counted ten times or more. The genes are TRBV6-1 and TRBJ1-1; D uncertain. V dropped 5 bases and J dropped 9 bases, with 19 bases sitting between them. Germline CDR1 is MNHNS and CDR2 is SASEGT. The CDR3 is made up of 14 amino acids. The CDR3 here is CASSLKTSQIKAFF. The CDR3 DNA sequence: TGTGCCAGCAGTTTGAAGACGTCTCAAATCAAAGCTTTCTTT.